The 10 T cell receptor beta chains reported below all come from one sample, sequenced in a study of cytomegalovirus exposure and HLA in healthy donors. Assay: immunoSEQ multiplex PCR; the TCRdb copy retains only in-frame clones and omits some. The sample holds approximately 71,000 clones; about 95% are singletons and the top ten take approximately 1%. The sequencing input was PBMCs. These TCRs come from a woman under 30 in good health and CMV-seronegative.

This rearrangement joins TRBV11-1 to TRBJ2-7, with 8 bases fitting TRBD1. The CDR3 sequence is 16 residues long. Germline-derived CDR1 and CDR2 are SGHAT and FQDESV (reference sequence). V was clipped by 5 bases and J by 3 bases; unmatched bases: 12. In DNA, the CDR3 is TGTGCCAGCAGCATCCTACGCGGACAGGGTGTCTACGAGCAGTACTTC. It codes for CASSILRGQGVYEQYF.

The rearrangement uses TRBV7-6 and TRBJ2-2; no firm D call. The CDR3 loop spans 14 amino acids. V lost 4 bases and J lost 1, with 7 bases in between. CDR1 is SGHVS, CDR2 FNYEAQ, per germline. DNA for the CDR3: TGTGCCAGCAGCTCTTCCGGGAACACCGGGGAGCTGTTTTTT. It is translated as CASSSSGNTGELFF.

The chain links TRBV4-3 to TRBJ1-3, with D possibly being TRBD1 (5 bases). The CDR3 length is 14 residues. Trimming shortened V by 0 bases and J by 2 bases, and 5 bases separated the two germline ends. CDR1 and CDR2 (germline): LGHNA, YSLEER. The CDR3 region is CASSQEGPGNTIYF. The CDR3 nucleotides read TGCGCCAGCAGCCAAGAGGGGCCTGGAAACACCATATATTTT.

The V call is TRBV5-6, the J call TRBJ2-5; D perhaps matches TRBD2 (6 bases). CDR1 and CDR2 from the germline V gene are SGHDT and YYEEEE. V was clipped by 0 bases and J by 5 bases, with 11 bases between them. CDR3 length: 14 amino acids. CDR3 sequence: CASSLVSGRETQYF. In DNA, the CDR3 is TGTGCCAGCAGCTTGGTCTCGGGGAGGGAGACCCAGTACTTC.

CDR3 nucleotide sequence: TGTGCCAGCAGCGGGACAGGGGTTGGTGAAAAACTGTTTTTT. This encodes CASSGTGVGEKLFF. The chain links TRBV11-2 to TRBJ1-4; 10 nucleotides match TRBD1. Germline trimming cut 5 bases from V and 7 bases from J; bases unmatched to any gene: 4. Germline V gene data show CDR1 as SGHAT and CDR2 as FQNNGV. The CDR3 covers 14 residues.

The J gene is TRBJ1-5, the V gene TRBV30; 7 bases fit TRBD1. V lost 1 base to trimming and J lost 7 bases; unmatched junction nucleotides: 4. Germline CDR1 is GTSNPN and CDR2 is SVGIG (reference sequence). The CDR3 has 13 residues. CDR3 in amino acids: CAWSETGSQPQHF. CDR3 DNA: TGTGCCTGGAGTGAGACAGGGTCGCAGCCCCAGCATTTT.

The chain employs TRBV5-4 and TRBJ2-3; 10 bases agree with TRBD1. The germline gives CDR1 SGHNT, CDR2 YYREEE (reference sequence). The V segment lost 3 bases and the J segment 5 bases; nucleotides outside the gene matches: 6. The CDR3 length is 15 residues. The CDR3 DNA reads as TGTGCCAGCAGCTCCCCCGGGACAGGGGTAGATACGCAGTATTTT. The encoded protein is CASSSPGTGVDTQYF.

The chain has TRBV5-1 and TRBJ1-5; the D is unclear. The CDR3 consists of 13 residues. Germline V CDR1 and CDR2: SGHRS, YFSETQ. V was pared by 4 bases and J by 4 bases, with 9 bases between. CDR3 loop: CASSREGNQPQHF. The DNA for the CDR3 is TGCGCCAGCAGCCGGGAGGGAAATCAGCCCCAGCATTTT.

The V gene is TRBV7-8, the J gene TRBJ2-5; TRBD1 aligns across 7 bases. V lost 5 bases, J lost 5 bases, and 8 bases stayed unmatched. CDR3 size: 14 residues. CDR1 is SGHVS, CDR2 FQNEAQ, per germline. The CDR3 region has the DNA TGTGCCAGCAGCGATCACAGGGGCGCCGAGACCCAGTACTTC. It translates to CASSDHRGAETQYF.

The chain is built from TRBV5-6 and TRBJ1-3; D is undetermined. V lost 0 bases, J lost 11 bases, and 12 bases lay in between. Germline V gene data show CDR1 as SGHDT and CDR2 as YYEEEE. The CDR3 is 13 amino acids. The CDR3 loop reads CASSLAPGEAIYF. The CDR3 DNA sequence: TGTGCCAGCAGCTTGGCCCCGGGTGAAGCCATATATTTT.